Presented here are 25 T cell receptor beta chains from one specimen sequenced in a study of Ad26.COV2.S vaccination and SARS-CoV-2 variants. As for treatment: about 20 received Ad26.COV2.S at low or high dose, single or two shots; 5 received placebo; per-sample allocation not given. Repertoires come from day 63 after the first vaccine or placebo injection. The data were produced by immunoSEQ multiplex PCR, yet TCRdb's version contains in-frame clones alone and is incomplete. The data contain 300,000 to 350,000 clones, around 88% of them seen just once; the ten biggest clones take up approximately 5%. The material sequenced was peripheral blood, taken in a trial of Ad26.COV2.S vaccine versus placebo. The source is a person aged 18-60 years who received the Ad26.COV2.S COVID-19 vaccine or a placebo.

The chain joins TRBV11-2 to TRBJ1-1; D remains unclear. The V end was cut by 4 bases, the J end by 1 base, with 13 bases between. This CDR3 is 15 amino acids long. Germline CDR1 SGHAT, CDR2 FQNNGV. The CDR3 is CASSSRARQNTEAFF. The CDR3 DNA follows: TGTGCCAGCAGCTCGAGGGCCAGGCAGAACACTGAAGCTTTCTTT.

This sequence joins TRBV30 and TRBJ1-6, with no clear D. CDR1 and CDR2 from the germline V gene are GTSNPN and SVGIG (reference sequence). The CDR3 is 13 residues long. Deletions cut 6 bases from V and 0 bases from J, with 6 bases between. CDR3 loop: CACRSSYNSPLHF. For the CDR3, the DNA is TGTGCCTGTCGGAGCTCCTATAATTCACCCCTCCACTTT.

The chain links TRBV6-2 or TRBV6-3 to TRBJ1-5; D is uncertain. Germline V gene data show CDR1 as MNHEY and CDR2 as SVGEGT. V lost 6 bases, J lost 7 bases, and 22 bases lay in between. CDR3 length equals 16 residues. The CDR3 DNA follows: TGTGCCAGCAGCCATCCCGCCGTCTCACAACGGCAGCCCCAGCATTTT. As protein: CASSHPAVSQRQPQHF.

The V call is TRBV7-9, the J call TRBJ2-2; D is ambiguous. V was clipped by 5 bases and J by 0 bases, with 10 bases between them. This CDR3 spans 15 amino acids. Germline CDR1 reads SEHNR; CDR2 reads FQNEAQ (reference sequence). CDR3 nucleotide sequence: TGTGCCAGCAGCCCGGTGGGGACGAACACCGGGGAGCTGTTTTTT. Protein: CASSPVGTNTGELFF.

The rearrangement uses TRBV7-9 and TRBJ2-3; 9 positions agree with TRBD2. J was trimmed by 3 bases and V by 3 bases; bases with no gene match: 4. Germline CDR1 reads SEHNR; CDR2 reads FQNEAQ (reference sequence). The CDR3 length is 15 residues. Here the CDR3 DNA reads TGTGCCAGCAGCTTCCTGCTAGCGGGAACAGATACGCAGTATTTT. Amino acids: CASSFLLAGTDTQYF. Together with reference TRBV7-9 and TRBJ2-3, the CDR3 gives the full variable domain: DTGVSQNPRHKITKRGQNVTFRCDPISEHNRLYWYRQTLGQGPEFLTYFQNEAQLEKSRLLSDRFSAERPKGSFSTLEIQRTEQGDSAMYLCASSFLLAGTDTQYFGPGTRLTVL.

This chain uses TRBV6-2 or TRBV6-3 with TRBJ2-3, with no clear D. Per the germline V gene, CDR1 is MNHEY and CDR2 is SVGEGT. V was clipped by 2 bases and J by 2 bases, with 11 bases between them. This CDR3 has 15 amino acids. The CDR3 region has the DNA TGTGCCAGCAGTTACGGCGGAAACCCCACAGATACGCAGTATTTT. It translates to CASSYGGNPTDTQYF.

V usage is TRBV28 and J usage is TRBJ2-3; D might be TRBD1 (5 bases). The germline CDR1 and CDR2 sequences are MDHEN and SYDVKM. CDR3 length equals 13 residues. Trimming pared 3 bases from V and 8 bases from J, leaving 12 bases between. CDR3 residues: CASSLTQGATQYF. In DNA, the CDR3 is TGTGCCAGCAGTTTGACCCAGGGTGCTACGCAGTATTTT.

This clone turned up a few times. The chain uses TRBV4-1 and TRBJ1-6; no firm D call. V was cut by 0 bases and J by 10 bases, with 7 bases left in between. CDR3 length: 13 residues. CDR1 and CDR2 (germline): MGHRA, YSYEKL. CDR3 protein: CASSQDLESPLHF. In nucleotides, the CDR3 is TGCGCCAGCAGCCAAGATCTGGAATCACCCCTCCACTTT.

This clone is labeled medium-sized. This chain joins TRBV7-8 and TRBJ1-6; TRBD1 agrees at 7 bases. V dropped 5 bases and J dropped 3; count of bases not matched to a gene: 10. Germline-derived CDR1 and CDR2 are SGHVS and FQNEAQ. The CDR3 is made up of 17 amino acids. The DNA for the CDR3 is TGTGCCAGCAGCCCAGGGACAGCTCTCTACTATAATTCACCCCTCCACTTT. As protein: CASSPGTALYYNSPLHF.

The chain joins TRBV5-6 to TRBJ1-1, with a tentative D call TRBD1 (6 bases). Between the trimmed V and J ends, which lost 0 bases and 0 bases, there was a span of 12 bases. This CDR3 has 16 amino acids. Germline V CDR1 and CDR2: SGHDT, YYEEEE. CDR3 sequence: CASSLVPGEMNTEAFF. The DNA for the CDR3 is TGTGCCAGCAGCTTGGTGCCAGGGGAAATGAACACTGAAGCTTTCTTT.

The CDR3 region has the DNA TGTGCCAGCTCACCACCGCGGGGAAACACCGGGGAGCTGTTTTTT. Amino acid sequence: CASSPPRGNTGELFF. The chain has TRBV18 and TRBJ2-2; tentatively, D is TRBD2 (6 bases). The CDR3 is made up of 15 amino acids. The V gene lost 0 bases and the J gene lost 2 bases, with 7 bases spanning the gap. Germline loops: CDR1 KGHSH, CDR2 LQKENI.

This chain links TRBV24-1 with TRBJ2-7; TRBD2 matches 11 bases. The length of the CDR3 is 15 residues. V shed 4 bases and J 2 bases; nucleotides not matched to a gene: 3. From germline, CDR1 is KGHDR and CDR2 SFDVKD. The CDR3 region is CATSDPTSGTYEQYF. In DNA, the CDR3 is TGTGCCACCAGTGACCCGACTAGCGGGACCTACGAGCAGTACTTC.

V usage is TRBV4-3 and J usage is TRBJ1-1; D not resolved. This CDR3 has 15 amino acids. The ends were cut back, 0 bases at V and 1 base at J, with 9 bases in the middle. Germline CDR1 LGHNA, CDR2 YSLEER. This CDR3 is CASSQEAGANTEAFF. The CDR3 DNA sequence: TGCGCCAGCAGCCAAGAGGCGGGAGCGAACACTGAAGCTTTCTTT.

The chain employs TRBV19 and TRBJ2-7; no clear D gene. The CDR3 is 13 residues long. V lost 9 bases and J 2 bases, leaving 14 bases between the germline ends. Per the germline V gene, CDR1 is LNHDA and CDR2 is SQIVND (reference sequence). DNA of the CDR3: TGTGCCAGCGAGAATAGGGTAACCTACGAGCAGTACTTC. It codes for CASENRVTYEQYF.

This clone was detected only once. The CDR3 nucleotides read TGTGCCAGCAGTGAAACAGGGCGCGGGTCTTGGGGCTATGGCTACACCTTC. It is translated as CASSETGRGSWGYGYTF. The rearrangement links TRBV6-1 to TRBJ1-2, with a weak D call TRBD1 (6 bases). Germline V gene lookup returns CDR1 MNHNS and CDR2 SASEGT. V lost 2 bases to trimming and J lost 4 bases, with 20 bases between them. The CDR3 runs 17 residues.

The chain recombines TRBV18 with TRBJ2-3; TRBD2 matches at 8 bases. The CDR3 covers 15 residues. The J segment lost 3 bases and the V segment lost 3 bases, leaving 5 bases of the junction unmatched. Germline CDR1 is KGHSH and CDR2 is LQKENI. The CDR3 DNA reads TGTGCCAGCTCACCCGGGAGGGAGAGAACAGATACGCAGTATTTT. Translating it yields CASSPGRERTDTQYF.

This clone was counted a single time. This sequence joins TRBV28 and TRBJ2-1; TRBD2 agrees at 7 bases. Germline loops: CDR1 MDHEN, CDR2 SYDVKM. Germline trimming cut 10 bases from V and 2 bases from J; bases unmatched to any gene: 11. CDR3 length: 15 amino acids. As DNA, the CDR3 is TGTGCCATAGGCCCGGCGCGGGAGCCCTACAATGAGCAGTTCTTC. The encoded protein is CAIGPAREPYNEQFF.

The chain employs TRBV5-5 and TRBJ2-7, with D unclear. Trimming left V 2 bases short and J 5 bases short, with 17 bases between. CDR3 size: 15 residues. Per germline, CDR1 SGHKS and CDR2 YYEKEE (reference sequence). CDR3 residues: CASSFPPGEDHEQYF. The CDR3 nucleotides are TGTGCCAGCAGCTTCCCGCCAGGCGAGGACCACGAGCAGTACTTC. Together with reference TRBV5-5 and TRBJ2-7, the CDR3 gives the full variable domain: DAGVTQSPTHLIKTRGQQVTLRCSPISGHKSVSWYQQVLGQGPQFIFQYYEKEERGRGNFPDRFSARQFPNYSSELNVNALLLGDSALYLCASSFPPGEDHEQYFGPGTRLTVT.

The chain links TRBV6-2 or TRBV6-3 to TRBJ1-1; D is undetermined. Trimming removed 5 bases at V and 1 base at J, with 14 bases between. This CDR3 contains 15 residues. Germline CDR1 reads MNHEY; CDR2 reads SVGEGT. CDR3 protein: CASSPRGRKNTEAFF. CDR3 DNA sequence: TGTGCCAGCAGTCCACGTGGGCGAAAGAACACTGAAGCTTTCTTT.

This clone came up once. The chain uses TRBV5-1 and TRBJ1-4, with 11 bases identical to TRBD1. This CDR3 comprises 15 residues. Germline V gene data show CDR1 as SGHRS and CDR2 as YFSETQ. J was trimmed by 8 bases and V by 3 bases; bases with no gene match: 6. CDR3 DNA: TGCGCCAGCAGCTCCCCGGGACAGGGGGGAGAAAAACTGTTTTTT. Residues: CASSSPGQGGEKLFF.

The CDR3 region is CASSQVDRGGTEAFF. The CDR3 DNA reads TGCGCCAGCAGCCAAGTAGACAGGGGCGGCACTGAAGCTTTCTTT. The chain employs TRBV4-1 and TRBJ1-1, with TRBD1 matching over 8 bases. Germline V gives CDR1 MGHRA, CDR2 YSYEKL. This CDR3 contains 15 residues. Trimming removed 1 base from V and 4 bases from J; junction bases left unmatched: 5.

The chain uses TRBV4-1 and TRBJ1-2, with 8 bases matching TRBD1. This CDR3 region has 17 residues. CDR1 is MGHRA and CDR2 is YSYEKL in the germline V gene. V was clipped by 1 base and J by 3 bases; unmatched bases: 10. The CDR3 sequence is CASSQVAGQGAHYGYTF. DNA of the CDR3: TGCGCCAGCAGCCAAGTCGCGGGGCAGGGGGCTCACTATGGCTACACCTTC.

The chain couples TRBV5-5 to TRBJ2-7, with D unclear. Trimming shortened V by 0 bases and J by 5 bases, and 3 bases separated the two germline ends. The CDR3 extends over 11 amino acids. Germline lookup yields CDR1 SGHKS and CDR2 YYEKEE (reference sequence). The chain's CDR3 is CASSLADEQYF. DNA for the CDR3: TGTGCCAGCAGCTTGGCGGACGAGCAGTACTTC.

The chain combines TRBV4-1 with TRBJ2-3, with 9 bases aligning to TRBD2. CDR3 length equals 17 residues. CDR1 and CDR2 (germline): MGHRA, YSYEKL. The V and J ends lost 0 bases and 4 bases, in that order; junction bases with no gene match: 8. The CDR3 DNA reads as TGCGCCAGCAGCCAAGATATTAGCGGGGGAATAGCAGATACGCAGTATTTT. Its translation is CASSQDISGGIADTQYF.

The chain couples TRBV18 to TRBJ2-1; 7 nucleotides match TRBD2. From germline, CDR1 is KGHSH and CDR2 LQKENI. Unmatched junction bases numbered 8, after V lost 3 bases and J lost 0 bases. This CDR3 comprises 17 residues. CDR3 bases: TGTGCCAGCTCACCTACACTAGCGCGGAGCTCCTACAATGAGCAGTTCTTC. Its protein product is CASSPTLARSSYNEQFF. Drawing the rest from reference TRBV18 and TRBJ2-1, the complete variable domain is NAGVMQNPRHLVRRRGQEARLRCSPMKGHSHVYWYRQLPEEGLKFMVYLQKENIIDESGMPKERFSAEFPKEGPSILRIQQVVRGDSAAYFCASSPTLARSSYNEQFFGPGTRLTVL.